A selection of T cell receptor beta chains follows, all from one sample in a study of T-cell reconstitution after alpha-beta-depleted transplantation in children. TCRdb reprocessed the PCR reads with MiXCR, giving one entry per CDR3 protein. Found here are 600,000 to 700,000 distinct CDR3 sequences, 16% of them singletons; the top ten hold 1.1%. This specimen consisted of PBMCs from the stem cell graft donor, obtained from the stem cell graft. Receptors were obtained from a human donor who donated a stem cell graft to a child with acute myeloid leukemia. CDR3s include the opening cysteine and the closing phenylalanine or tryptophan. The D gene is left open where the match is weak. The size entry is marked missing in some rows and otherwise reads once, few, many or a size class.

d_gene,abundance,v_gene,j_gene,CDR3aa,CDR3nt
-,few,TRBV4-1,TRBJ1-1,CASSQMGGVGEAFF,TGCGCCAGCAGCCAAATGGGGGGAGTTGGTGAAGCTTTCTTT
-,-,TRBV12-3/TRBV12-4,TRBJ2-1,CASSFRIRTEENNEQFF,TGTGCCAGCAGTTTTAGAATTCGGACAGAAGAAAACAATGAGCAGTTCTTC
-,few,TRBV6-5,TRBJ1-2,CASSYGSGEVYGYTF,TGTGCCAGCAGTTACGGGTCCGGGGAGGTCTATGGCTACACCTTC
-,many,TRBV7-3,TRBJ2-1,CASSSDSYNEQFF,TGTGCCAGCAGCTCGGACAGCTACAATGAGCAGTTCTTC
-,few,TRBV5-5,TRBJ1-5,CASSPEGRDQPQHF,TGTGCCAGCAGCCCTGAGGGCAGGGATCAGCCCCAGCATTTT
-,-,TRBV24-1,TRBJ2-1,CATSDADNFYNEQFF,TGTGCCACCAGTGACGCGGACAACTTCTACAATGAGCAGTTCTTC
-,many,TRBV5-1,TRBJ2-1,CASSIWSDNEQFF,TGCGCCAGCAGCATATGGTCGGATAATGAGCAGTTCTTC
TRBD1,many,TRBV10-3,TRBJ2-7,CAISGGQATYEQYF,TGTGCCATCAGTGGGGGACAGGCCACCTACGAGCAGTACTTC
-,-,TRBV3-1,TRBJ2-7,CASSQVGRAGEQYF,TGTGCCAGCAGCCAAGTCGGCAGGGCCGGCGAGCAGTACTTC
TRBD1,many,TRBV6-5,TRBJ1-6,CASSYRQGDNSPLHF,TGTGCCAGCAGTTACCGACAGGGGGACAATTCACCCCTCCACTTT
TRBD1,-,TRBV12-3/TRBV12-4,TRBJ1-1,CASSPGGVTEAFF,TGTGCCAGCAGCCCAGGGGGAGTGACTGAAGCTTTCTTT
-,-,TRBV5-1,TRBJ2-1,CASRVGTEYNEQFF,TGCGCCAGCAGAGTAGGGACCGAATACAATGAGCAGTTCTTC
-,few,TRBV7-9,TRBJ1-1,CASSPPPKGRNTEAFF,TGTGCCAGCAGCCCTCCCCCAAAGGGGCGGAACACTGAAGCTTTCTTT
TRBD2,many,TRBV20-1,TRBJ2-7,CSARSVAGAYEQYF,TGCAGTGCTAGAAGTGTTGCGGGGGCCTACGAGCAGTACTTC
-,-,TRBV7-9,TRBJ1-1,CASSFGGIEAFF,TGTGCCAGCAGCTTTGGTGGGATTGAAGCTTTCTTT
-,many,TRBV6-2/TRBV6-3,TRBJ1-1,CASSSAGGTEAFF,TGTGCCAGCAGCTCGGCGGGGGGGACTGAAGCTTTCTTT
-,-,TRBV20-1,TRBJ2-3,CSARHLPTDTQYF,TGCAGTGCTAGACACCTTCCCACAGATACGCAGTATTTT
TRBD2,few,TRBV7-6,TRBJ2-1,CASSLSRTRGNEQFF,TGTGCCAGCAGCTTATCCCGGACTAGGGGCAATGAGCAGTTCTTC
TRBD2,many,TRBV5-1,TRBJ2-1,CASSLLGLAHNEQFF,TGCGCCAGCAGCTTGTTGGGACTAGCCCACAATGAGCAGTTCTTC
TRBD1,many,TRBV20-1,TRBJ2-1,CSANPGTGEISEQFF,TGCAGTGCTAACCCCGGGACAGGGGAGATAAGTGAGCAGTTCTTC
-,few,TRBV7-2,TRBJ2-4,CASSLGRRALGNIQYF,TGTGCCAGCAGCTTGGGGCGCAGGGCCCTCGGGAACATTCAGTACTTC
TRBD1,many,TRBV4-2,TRBJ1-1,CASSQDRGVGTEAFF,TGTGCCAGCAGCCAAGACAGGGGGGTAGGCACTGAAGCTTTCTTT
TRBD1,-,TRBV7-2,TRBJ2-2,CASSLAGTGIDGELFF,TGTGCCAGCAGCTTAGCCGGGACAGGGATCGACGGGGAGCTGTTTTTT
-,-,TRBV5-1,TRBJ2-3,CASSLESRDTQYF,TGCGCCAGCAGCTTAGAGTCCCGAGATACGCAGTATTTT
TRBD1,-,TRBV12-3/TRBV12-4,TRBJ2-3,CASSLTGTRTNTQYF,TGTGCCAGCAGTCTGACAGGGACCCGCACAAATACGCAGTATTTT
-,-,TRBV27,TRBJ2-7,CASSLSPVSYEQYF,TGTGCCAGCAGTTTATCGCCAGTCTCCTACGAGCAGTACTTC
TRBD1,few,TRBV28,TRBJ1-1,CAAVTGGLNTEAFF,TGTGCCGCGGTGACAGGGGGGCTTAACACTGAAGCTTTCTTT
-,once,TRBV7-9,TRBJ2-7,CASSPTGISYEQYF,TGTGCCAGCAGCCCGACCGGTATCTCCTACGAGCAGTACTTC
-,few,TRBV25-1,TRBJ1-6,CASSETGAGNSPLHF,TGTGCCAGCAGTGAAACAGGAGCCGGTAATTCACCCCTCCACTTT
TRBD1,many,TRBV6-1,TRBJ2-5,CASSASGTGGGETQYF,TGTGCCAGCAGTGCATCCGGGACAGGGGGTGGAGAGACCCAGTACTTC
-,many,TRBV20-1,TRBJ1-1,CSARTEMNTEAFF,TGCAGTGCCCGGACGGAGATGAACACTGAAGCTTTCTTT
-,-,TRBV24-1,TRBJ1-4,CATSEGNYDEKLFF,TGTGCCACCAGTGAAGGAAACTATGATGAAAAACTGTTTTTT
TRBD2,many,TRBV7-3,TRBJ2-3,CASSLQPSGVGDTQYF,TGTGCCAGCAGCTTACAGCCTAGCGGGGTGGGGGATACGCAGTATTTT
-,many,TRBV5-6,TRBJ2-1,CATRLGSYNEQFF,TGTGCCACAAGACTCGGCTCCTACAATGAGCAGTTCTTC
TRBD1,many,TRBV20-1,TRBJ1-5,CSAVRQGGQPQHF,TGCAGTGCAGTTCGACAGGGCGGTCAGCCCCAGCATTTT
-,many,TRBV12-3/TRBV12-4,TRBJ2-2,CASTPTDTGELFF,TGTGCCAGCACCCCGACGGACACCGGGGAGCTGTTTTTT
-,few,TRBV6-1,TRBJ2-1,CASSSPSDLGNEQFF,TGTGCCAGCAGCTCCCCTTCGGACCTCGGCAATGAGCAGTTCTTC
-,few,TRBV11-2,TRBJ2-5,CASSPGQSGETQYF,TGTGCCAGCAGCCCCGGACAGAGCGGGGAGACCCAGTACTTC
-,few,TRBV7-9,TRBJ2-3,CASSQVGSRTDTQYF,TGTGCCAGCAGCCAGGTCGGCTCGCGCACAGATACGCAGTATTTT
-,many,TRBV12-3/TRBV12-4,TRBJ2-5,CASSLGLQYQETQYF,TGTGCCAGCAGTTTAGGCCTACAGTACCAAGAGACCCAGTACTTC